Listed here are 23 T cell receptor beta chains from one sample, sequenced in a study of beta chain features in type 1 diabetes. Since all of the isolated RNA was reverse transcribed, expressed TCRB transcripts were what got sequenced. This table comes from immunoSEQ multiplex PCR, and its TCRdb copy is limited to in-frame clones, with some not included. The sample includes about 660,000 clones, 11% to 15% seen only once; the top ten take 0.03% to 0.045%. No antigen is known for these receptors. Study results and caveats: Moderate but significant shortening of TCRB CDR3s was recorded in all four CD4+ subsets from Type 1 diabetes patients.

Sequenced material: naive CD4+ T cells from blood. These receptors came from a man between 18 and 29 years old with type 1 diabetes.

DNA of the CDR3: TGTGCCAGCAGCCAATGGGACGGGGCACTCGGGGGCTACACCTTC. Its protein product is CASSQWDGALGGYTF. The chain employs TRBV14 and TRBJ1-2, with a possible D match to TRBD1 (5 bases). This CDR3 spans 15 amino acids. The germline CDR1 and CDR2 sequences are SGHDN and FVKESK. The V end lost 2 bases, the J end lost 8 bases, and 18 bases lay between the germline ends.

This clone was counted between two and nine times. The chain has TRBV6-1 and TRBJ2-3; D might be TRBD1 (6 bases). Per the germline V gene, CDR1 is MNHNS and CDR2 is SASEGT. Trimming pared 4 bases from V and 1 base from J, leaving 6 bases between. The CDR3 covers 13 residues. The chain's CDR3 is CASSGQGTDTQYF. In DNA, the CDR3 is TGTGCCAGCAGTGGACAGGGCACAGATACGCAGTATTTT.

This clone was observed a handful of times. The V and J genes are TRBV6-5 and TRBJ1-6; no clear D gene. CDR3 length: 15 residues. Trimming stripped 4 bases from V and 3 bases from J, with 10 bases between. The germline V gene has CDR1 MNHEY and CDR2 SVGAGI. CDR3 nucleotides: TGTGCCAGCAGTTTACTCGGAGGCTATAATTCACCCCTCCACTTT. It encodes CASSLLGGYNSPLHF.

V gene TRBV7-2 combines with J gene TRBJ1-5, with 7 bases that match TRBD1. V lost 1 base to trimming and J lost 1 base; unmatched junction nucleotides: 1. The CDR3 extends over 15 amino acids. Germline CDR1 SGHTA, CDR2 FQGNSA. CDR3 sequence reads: CASSLEGASNQPQHF. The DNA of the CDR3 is TGTGCCAGCAGCTTAGAGGGGGCGAGCAATCAGCCCCAGCATTTT.

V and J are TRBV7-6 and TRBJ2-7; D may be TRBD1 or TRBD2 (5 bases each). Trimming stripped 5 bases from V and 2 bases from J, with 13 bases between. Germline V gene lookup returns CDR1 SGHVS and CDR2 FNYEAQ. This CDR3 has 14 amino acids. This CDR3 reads CASSPIRGPYEQYF. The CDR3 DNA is TGTGCCAGCAGCCCCATCCGGGGCCCCTACGAGCAGTACTTC.

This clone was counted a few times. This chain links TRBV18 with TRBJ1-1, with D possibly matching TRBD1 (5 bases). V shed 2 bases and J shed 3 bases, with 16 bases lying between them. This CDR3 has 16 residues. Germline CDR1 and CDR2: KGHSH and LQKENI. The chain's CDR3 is CASSPRIRERHTEAFF. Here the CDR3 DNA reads TGTGCCAGCTCACCAAGAATCAGGGAGCGTCACACTGAAGCTTTCTTT.

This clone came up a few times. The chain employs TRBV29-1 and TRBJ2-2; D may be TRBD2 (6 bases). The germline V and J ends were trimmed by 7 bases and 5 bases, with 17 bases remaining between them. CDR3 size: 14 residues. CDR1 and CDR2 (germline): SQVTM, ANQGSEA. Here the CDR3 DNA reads TGCAGCGCCCCCTACGGAGGGGAAACCGGGGAGCTGTTTTTT. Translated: CSAPYGGETGELFF.

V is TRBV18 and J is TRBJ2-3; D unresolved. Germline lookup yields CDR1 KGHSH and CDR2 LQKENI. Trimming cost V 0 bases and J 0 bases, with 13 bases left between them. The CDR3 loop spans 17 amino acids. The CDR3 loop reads CASSPPYSRVSTDTQYF. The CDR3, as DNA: TGTGCCAGCTCACCACCGTACTCCCGAGTGAGCACAGATACGCAGTATTTT.

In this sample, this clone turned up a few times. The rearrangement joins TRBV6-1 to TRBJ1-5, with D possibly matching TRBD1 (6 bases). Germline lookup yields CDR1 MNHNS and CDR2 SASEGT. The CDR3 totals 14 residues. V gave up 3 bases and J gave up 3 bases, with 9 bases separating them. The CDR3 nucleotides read TGTGCCAGCAGTGACGGGACACACAATCAGCCCCAGCATTTT. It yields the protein CASSDGTHNQPQHF.

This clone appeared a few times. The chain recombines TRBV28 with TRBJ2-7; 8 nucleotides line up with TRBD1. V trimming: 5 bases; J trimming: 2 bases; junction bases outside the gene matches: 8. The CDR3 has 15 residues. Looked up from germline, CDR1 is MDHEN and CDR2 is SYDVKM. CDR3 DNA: TGTGCCAGCAGTACCCCCCGGGACAGGCCCTACGAGCAGTACTTC. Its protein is CASSTPRDRPYEQYF. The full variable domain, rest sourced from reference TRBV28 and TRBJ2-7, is DVKVTQSSRYLVKRTGEKVFLECVQDMDHENMFWYRQDPGLGLRLIYFSYDVKMKEKGDIPEGYSVSREKKERFSLILESASTNQTSMYLCASSTPRDRPYEQYFGPGTRLTVT.

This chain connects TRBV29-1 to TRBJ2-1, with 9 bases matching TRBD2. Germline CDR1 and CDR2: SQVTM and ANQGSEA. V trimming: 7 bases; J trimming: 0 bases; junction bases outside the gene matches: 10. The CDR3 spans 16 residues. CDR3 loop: CSAGVSLAGSYNEQFF. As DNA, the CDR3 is TGCAGCGCTGGGGTGTCACTAGCGGGCTCCTACAATGAGCAGTTCTTC.

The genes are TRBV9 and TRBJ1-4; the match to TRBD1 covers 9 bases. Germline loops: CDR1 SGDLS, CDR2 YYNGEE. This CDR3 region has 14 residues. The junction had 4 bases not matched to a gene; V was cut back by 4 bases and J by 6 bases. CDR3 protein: CASSTGTGYEKLFF. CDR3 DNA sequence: TGTGCCAGCAGCACCGGGACAGGGTATGAAAAACTGTTTTTT.

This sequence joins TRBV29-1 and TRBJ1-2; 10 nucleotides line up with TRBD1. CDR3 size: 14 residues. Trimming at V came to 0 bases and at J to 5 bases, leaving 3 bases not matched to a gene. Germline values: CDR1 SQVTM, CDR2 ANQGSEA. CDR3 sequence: CSVEEGTGAYGYTF. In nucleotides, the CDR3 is TGCAGCGTTGAAGAGGGGACAGGGGCATATGGCTACACCTTC.

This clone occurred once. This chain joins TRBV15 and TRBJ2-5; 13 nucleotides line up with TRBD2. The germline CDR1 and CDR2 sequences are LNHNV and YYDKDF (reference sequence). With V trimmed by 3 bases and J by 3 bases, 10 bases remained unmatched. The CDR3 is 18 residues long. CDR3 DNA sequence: TGTGCCACCAGCAGGGGACTAGCGGGGCCGCGCCTAAAAGAGACCCAGTACTTC. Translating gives CATSRGLAGPRLKETQYF.

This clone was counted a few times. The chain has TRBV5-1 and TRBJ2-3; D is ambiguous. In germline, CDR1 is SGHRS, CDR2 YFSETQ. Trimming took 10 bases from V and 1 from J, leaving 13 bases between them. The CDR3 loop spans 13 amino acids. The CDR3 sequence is CAGKAVGTDTQYF. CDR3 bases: TGCGCCGGCAAGGCAGTCGGCACAGATACGCAGTATTTT.

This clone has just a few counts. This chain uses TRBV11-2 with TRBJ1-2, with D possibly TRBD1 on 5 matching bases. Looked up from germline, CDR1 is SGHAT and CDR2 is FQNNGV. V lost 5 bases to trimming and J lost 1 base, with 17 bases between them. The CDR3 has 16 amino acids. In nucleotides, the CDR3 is TGTGCCAGCAGCCCCACCGCAGGGCCCAATAACTATGGCTACACCTTC. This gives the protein CASSPTAGPNNYGYTF. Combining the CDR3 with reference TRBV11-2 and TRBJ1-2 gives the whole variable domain EAGVAQSPRYKIIEKRQSVAFWCNPISGHATLYWYQQILGQGPKLLIQFQNNGVVDDSQLPKDRFSAERLKGVDSTLKIQPAKLEDSAVYLCASSPTAGPNNYGYTFGSGTRLTVV.

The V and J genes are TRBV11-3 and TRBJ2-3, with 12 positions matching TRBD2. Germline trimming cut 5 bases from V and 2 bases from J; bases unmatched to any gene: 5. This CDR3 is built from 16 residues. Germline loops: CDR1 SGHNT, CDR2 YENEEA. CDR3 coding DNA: TGTGCCAGCAGCCGGCGGACTAGCGGGGTCACAGATACGCAGTATTTT. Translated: CASSRRTSGVTDTQYF.

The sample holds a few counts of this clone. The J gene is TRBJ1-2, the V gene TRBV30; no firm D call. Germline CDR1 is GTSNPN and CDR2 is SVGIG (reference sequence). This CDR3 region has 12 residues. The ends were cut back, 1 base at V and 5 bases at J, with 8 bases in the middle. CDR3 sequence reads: CAWSGVWYGYTF. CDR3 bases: TGTGCCTGGAGTGGGGTTTGGTATGGCTACACCTTC.

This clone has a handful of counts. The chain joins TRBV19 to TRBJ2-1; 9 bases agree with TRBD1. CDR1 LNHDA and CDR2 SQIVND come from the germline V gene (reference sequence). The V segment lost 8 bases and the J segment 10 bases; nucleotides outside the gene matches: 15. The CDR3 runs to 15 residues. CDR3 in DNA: TGTGCCAGTCACGCCTTGGGACAGGGCTCTTACGAGCAGTTCTTC. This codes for CASHALGQGSYEQFF.

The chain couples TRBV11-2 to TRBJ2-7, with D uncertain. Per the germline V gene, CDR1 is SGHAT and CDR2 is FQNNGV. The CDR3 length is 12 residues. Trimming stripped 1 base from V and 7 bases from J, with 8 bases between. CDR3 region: CASSLVVGEQYF. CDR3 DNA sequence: TGTGCCAGCAGCTTAGTAGTAGGGGAGCAGTACTTC. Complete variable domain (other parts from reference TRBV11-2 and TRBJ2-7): EAGVAQSPRYKIIEKRQSVAFWCNPISGHATLYWYQQILGQGPKLLIQFQNNGVVDDSQLPKDRFSAERLKGVDSTLKIQPAKLEDSAVYLCASSLVVGEQYFGPGTRLTVT.

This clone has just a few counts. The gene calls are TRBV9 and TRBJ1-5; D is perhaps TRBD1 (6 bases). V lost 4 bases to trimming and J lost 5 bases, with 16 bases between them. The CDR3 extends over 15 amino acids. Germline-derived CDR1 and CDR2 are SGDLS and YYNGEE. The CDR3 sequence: CASSPRGGEDQPQHF. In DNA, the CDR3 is TGTGCCAGCAGCCCCCGAGGGGGGGAGGATCAGCCCCAGCATTTT.

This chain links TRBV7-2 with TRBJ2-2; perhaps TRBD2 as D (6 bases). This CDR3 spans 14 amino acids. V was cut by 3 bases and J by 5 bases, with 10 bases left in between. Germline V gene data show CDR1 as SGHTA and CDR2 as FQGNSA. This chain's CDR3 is CASSFYAGTGELFF. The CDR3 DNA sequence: TGTGCCAGCAGCTTCTACGCGGGGACCGGGGAGCTGTTTTTT.

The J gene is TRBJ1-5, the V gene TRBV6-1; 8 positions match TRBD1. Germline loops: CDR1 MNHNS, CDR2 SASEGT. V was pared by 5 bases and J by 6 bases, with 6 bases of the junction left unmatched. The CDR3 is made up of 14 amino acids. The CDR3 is CASSPGQGSQPQHF. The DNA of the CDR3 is TGTGCCAGCAGTCCAGGACAGGGTAGTCAGCCCCAGCATTTT.